Each of the 14 T cell receptor beta chains below was sequenced from the same sample in a study of T-cell reconstitution after alpha-beta-depleted transplantation in children. Unique molecular identifiers were built into the TCRbeta library. Each CDR3 protein is one row after TCRdb ran MiXCR on the PCR reads. The profile covers 450,000 to 550,000 distinct CDR3 sequences, with roughly an eighth appearing a single time and 12% to 15% taken by the ten largest. Sequenced here: PBMCs, mostly from graft donor cells, sampled 180 days after TCRalphabeta/CD19-depleted stem cell transplant. All receptors come from a female patient aged 2-9 years who had a stem cell transplant for aplastic anemia, so the T cells may come from the graft donor.

The chain joins TRBV5-1 to TRBJ2-7; 14 bases line up with TRBD2. In germline, CDR1 is SGHRS, CDR2 YFSETQ. Trimming at V came to 4 bases and at J to 5 bases, leaving 8 bases not matched to a gene. This CDR3 spans 16 amino acids. The CDR3 bases are TGCGCCAGCAGCCCCCGGGGGACTAGCGGGAGTAACGAGCAGTACGTC. Translating gives CASSPRGTSGSNEQYV.

This clonotype was found a few times. V gene TRBV10-3 combines with J gene TRBJ2-7, with D uncertain. Trimming stripped 0 bases from V and 3 bases from J, with 12 bases between. Germline CDR1 ENHRY, CDR2 SYGVKD. The CDR3 has 15 residues. CDR3 DNA: TGTGCCATCAGTGAGTCTTTACATATGAGCTACGAGCAGTACTTC. Translated: CAISESLHMSYEQYF.

The chain carries TRBV20-1 and TRBJ1-4; maybe TRBD1 (5 bases). This CDR3 is 14 amino acids long. CDR1 and CDR2 (germline): DFQATT, SNEGSKA (reference sequence). Trimming shortened V by 5 bases and J by 8 bases, and 18 bases separated the two germline ends. CDR3 sequence reads: CSARASGTAEKLFF. The CDR3 bases are TGCAGTGCTCGAGCCTCGGGGACGGCGGAAAAACTGTTTTTT.

In its sample, this clonotype was seen once. The chain joins TRBV4-2 to TRBJ1-1; TRBD1 might be the D (5 bases). Trimming took 2 bases from V and 4 from J, leaving 17 bases between them. The CDR3 contains 16 residues. Per germline, CDR1 LGHNA and CDR2 YNFKEQ. The CDR3 bases are TGTGCCAGCAGCCAACCGCCGGGGACCGTGGGCACTGAAGCTTTCTTT. It translates to CASSQPPGTVGTEAFF.

This rearrangement joins TRBV6-1 to TRBJ2-5; 8 bases are shared with TRBD1. Germline CDR1 and CDR2: MNHNS and SASEGT. This CDR3 is built from 16 residues. The trim removed 0 bases at V and 4 bases at J, leaving 7 bases unmatched. This CDR3 is CASSEATGQDGETQYF. Here the CDR3 DNA reads TGTGCCAGCAGTGAAGCGACGGGACAGGATGGAGAGACCCAGTACTTC.

V and J are TRBV4-3 and TRBJ1-1; D is possibly TRBD1 (6 bases). V was shortened by 1 base and J by 3 bases, with 12 bases between the two germline ends. Germline V gene data show CDR1 as LGHNA and CDR2 as YSLEER. The CDR3 totals 15 residues. CDR3 amino acids: CASSQVATGYTEAFF. CDR3 bases: TGCGCCAGCAGCCAAGTAGCAACAGGGTACACTGAAGCTTTCTTT.

Only a few counts were recorded for this clonotype. The chain couples TRBV12-3 or TRBV12-4 to TRBJ2-3; 7 bases are a match to TRBD2. V trimming: 3 bases; J trimming: 2 bases; junction bases outside the gene matches: 8. The CDR3 length is 16 residues. CDR3 in DNA: TGTGCCAGCAGTTTCCTATGGGGGGGGGTCACAGATACGCAGTATTTT. This gives the protein CASSFLWGGVTDTQYF.

At least ten counts were recorded for this clonotype. The chain joins TRBV4-3 to TRBJ2-1, with D possibly matching TRBD2 (5 bases). V dropped 4 bases and J dropped 7 bases, with 11 bases sitting between them. CDR3 length: 13 residues. Germline V lookup: CDR1 LGHNA, CDR2 YSLEER. Here the CDR3 DNA reads TGCGCCAGCAGCCTGTTCCCGGGGAATGAGCAGTTCTTC. It encodes CASSLFPGNEQFF.

This clonotype has a count of ten or more. The gene calls are TRBV20-1 and TRBJ2-7, with 8 bases aligning to TRBD2. The CDR3 has 13 amino acids. V dropped 3 bases and J dropped 5; count of bases not matched to a gene: 6. Germline CDR1 DFQATT, CDR2 SNEGSKA (reference sequence). Here the CDR3 reads CSASLGTSDEQYF. In DNA form, the CDR3 reads TGCAGTGCTAGCCTCGGGACTAGTGACGAGCAGTACTTC.

This clonotype was seen more than once but under ten times. The V gene is TRBV28, the J gene TRBJ2-5; 10 bases are shared with TRBD1. The length of the CDR3 is 16 residues. The junction had 9 bases not matched to a gene; V was cut back by 7 bases and J by 1 base. Germline V gene sequence: CDR1 MDHEN, CDR2 SYDVKM. The CDR3 spells CASTTVDRGSQETQYF. CDR3 in DNA: TGTGCCAGCACCACAGTGGACAGGGGGTCCCAAGAGACCCAGTACTTC.

The rearrangement links TRBV4-3 to TRBJ1-1, with a possible D match to TRBD1 (5 bases). V was clipped by 0 bases and J by 1 base, with 12 bases between them. Germline V lookup: CDR1 LGHNA, CDR2 YSLEER. There are 16 residues in the CDR3. CDR3 sequence reads: CASSQDPGGWNTEAFF. CDR3 DNA: TGCGCCAGCAGCCAAGACCCCGGGGGATGGAACACTGAAGCTTTCTTT.

This clonotype was counted between two and nine times. The rearrangement joins TRBV27 to TRBJ1-2; 7 nucleotides agree with TRBD1. The CDR3 totals 15 residues. V lost 6 bases to trimming and J lost 2 bases; unmatched junction nucleotides: 9. Germline V lookup: CDR1 MNHEY, CDR2 SMNVEV (reference sequence). The CDR3 bases are TGTGCCAGCAGGGAACAGGGGAGAGAAAACTATGGCTACACCTTC. This translates into CASREQGRENYGYTF.

This clonotype has a handful of counts. This chain connects TRBV27 to TRBJ2-2; D may be TRBD2 (5 bases). Trimming removed 2 bases from V and 0 bases from J, with 7 bases in between. Germline CDR1 is MNHEY and CDR2 is SMNVEV (reference sequence). This CDR3 is 15 amino acids long. The CDR3 nucleotides are TGTGCCAGCAGTTTACTAGCAGCGAACACCGGGGAGCTGTTTTTT. It encodes CASSLLAANTGELFF.

As for this clonotype: A much larger clone is a single base away; this may be a read error. The CDR3 nucleotides read TGCAGCGTCGCCTCCTTCGGCTCCCCCGCAGATACGCAGTATTTT. It is translated as CSVASFGSPADTQYF. The chain recombines TRBV29-1 with TRBJ2-3; D call uncertain. Germline loops: CDR1 SQVTM, CDR2 ANQGSEA. Trimming shortened V by 6 bases and J by 4 bases, and 20 bases separated the two germline ends. The CDR3 is made up of 15 amino acids.